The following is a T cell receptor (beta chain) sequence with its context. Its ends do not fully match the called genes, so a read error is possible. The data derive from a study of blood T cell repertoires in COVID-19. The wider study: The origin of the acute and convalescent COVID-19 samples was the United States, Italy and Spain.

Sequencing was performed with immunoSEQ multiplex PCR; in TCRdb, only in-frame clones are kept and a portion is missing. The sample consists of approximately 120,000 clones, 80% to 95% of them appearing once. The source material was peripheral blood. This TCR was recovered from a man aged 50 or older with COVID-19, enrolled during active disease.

The CDR3 loop is CASSLTSSGGLTVF. DNA for the CDR3: TGTGCCAGCAGCCTCACCTCGAGCGGGGGCCTGACAGTGTTT. The chain links TRBV3-1 (or the pseudogene TRBV3-2) to TRBJ2-3, with 8 bases fitting TRBD2. This CDR3 spans 14 amino acids. Per the germline V gene, CDR1 is LGHDT and CDR2 is YNNKEL (reference sequence).